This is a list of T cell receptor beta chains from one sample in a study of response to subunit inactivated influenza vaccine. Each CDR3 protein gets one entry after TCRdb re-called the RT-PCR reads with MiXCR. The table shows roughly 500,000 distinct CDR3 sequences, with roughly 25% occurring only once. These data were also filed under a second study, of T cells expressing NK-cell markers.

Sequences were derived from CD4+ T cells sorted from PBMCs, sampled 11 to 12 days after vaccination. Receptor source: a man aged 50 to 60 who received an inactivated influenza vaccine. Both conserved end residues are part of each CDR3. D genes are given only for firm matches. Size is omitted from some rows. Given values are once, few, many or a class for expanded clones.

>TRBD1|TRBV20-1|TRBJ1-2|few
CSARVLTGHYGYTF
TGCAGTGCTAGAGTGTTGACAGGGCACTATGGCTACACCTTC
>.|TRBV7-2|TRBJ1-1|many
CASSLMVARTEAFF
TGTGCCAGCAGCTTGATGGTGGCTCGGACTGAAGCTTTCTTT
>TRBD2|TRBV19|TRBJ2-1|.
CASSIAASGVYNEQFF
TGTGCCAGTAGTATAGCGGCTAGCGGCGTCTACAATGAGCAGTTCTTC
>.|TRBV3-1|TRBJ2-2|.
CASSQPSWGAGELFF
TGTGCCAGCAGCCAGCCGAGTTGGGGGGCCGGGGAGCTGTTTTTT
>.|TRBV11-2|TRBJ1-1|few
CASSLFSQGKAFF
TGTGCCAGCAGCTTATTCTCTCAGGGAAAGGCTTTCTTT
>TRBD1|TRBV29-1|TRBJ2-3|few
CSVEGGQGAPTQYF
TGCAGCGTTGAAGGAGGTCAGGGGGCTCCTACGCAGTATTTT
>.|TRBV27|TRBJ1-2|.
CAVGDDYGYTF
TGTGCAGTGGGTGATGACTATGGCTACACCTTC
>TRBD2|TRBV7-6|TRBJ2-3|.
CASSLDGGYPNTQYF
TGTGCCAGCAGCTTAGACGGGGGGTATCCGAATACGCAGTATTTT
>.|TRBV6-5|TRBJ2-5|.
CASSYSPGRVPKETQYF
TGTGCCAGCAGTTACTCGCCCGGCAGGGTCCCTAAAGAGACCCAGTACTTC
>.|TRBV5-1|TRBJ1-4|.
CASSIHAGLELFF
TGCGCCAGCAGCATCCACGCAGGGTTAGAACTGTTTTTT
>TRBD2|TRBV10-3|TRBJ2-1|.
CAISPDRRGLAGDNEQFF
TGTGCCATCAGTCCCGACAGGAGAGGACTAGCGGGAGACAATGAGCAGTTCTTC
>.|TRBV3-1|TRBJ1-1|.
CASSQRGAVGTEAFF
TGTGCCAGCAGCCAACGAGGGGCTGTGGGCACTGAAGCTTTCTTT
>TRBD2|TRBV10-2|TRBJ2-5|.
CASTSGVLETQYF
TGCGCCAGCACTAGCGGTGTGTTAGAGACCCAGTACTTC
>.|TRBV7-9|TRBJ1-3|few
CASSFPSSGNTIYF
TGTGCCAGCAGCTTTCCGAGCTCTGGAAACACCATATATTTT
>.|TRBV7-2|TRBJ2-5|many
CASSHPKGGTQYF
TGTGCCAGCAGTCACCCGAAGGGGGGGACCCAGTACTTC
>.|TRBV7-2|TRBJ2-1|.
CASSLQRVEQFF
TGTGCCAGCAGCTTACAGCGGGTTGAGCAGTTCTTC
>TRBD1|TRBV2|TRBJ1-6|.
CSSSSGQGFSPLHF
TGTTCCAGCAGTTCGGGACAGGGTTTCTCACCCCTCCACTTT
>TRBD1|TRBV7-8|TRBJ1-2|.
CASSLALRDRGYNYGYTF
TGTGCCAGCAGCTTAGCGTTACGGGACAGGGGATATAACTATGGCTACACCTTC
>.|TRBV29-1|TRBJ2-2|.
CSVATNHRANTGELFF
TGCAGCGTTGCCACCAATCATCGCGCGAACACCGGGGAGCTGTTTTTT
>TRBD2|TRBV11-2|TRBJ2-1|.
CASSLYRGSGRQKDNEQFF
TGTGCCAGCAGCTTATATCGTGGGAGCGGGAGGCAAAAAGACAATGAGCAGTTCTTC
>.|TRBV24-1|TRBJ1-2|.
CATSDRQSHLYGYTF
TGTGCCACCAGTGATAGACAGTCTCACCTCTATGGCTACACCTTC
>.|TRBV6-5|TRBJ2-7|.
CASSYGQGRTYEQYF
TGTGCCAGCAGTTACGGGCAGGGACGGACCTACGAGCAGTACTTC
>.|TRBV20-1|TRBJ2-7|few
CSARTRTASYEQYF
TGCAGTGCTAGAACCCGGACAGCCTCCTACGAGCAGTACTTC
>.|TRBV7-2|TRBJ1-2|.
CASSLQGQGSYGYTF
TGTGCCAGCAGCCTCCAAGGGCAGGGGAGCTATGGCTACACCTTC
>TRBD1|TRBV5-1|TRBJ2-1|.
CASSITGASYNEQFF
TGCGCCAGCAGCATAACAGGGGCCTCCTACAATGAGCAGTTCTTC
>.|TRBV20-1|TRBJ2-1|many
CSASLDSYNEQFF
TGCAGTGCTAGCCTCGACTCCTACAATGAGCAGTTCTTC
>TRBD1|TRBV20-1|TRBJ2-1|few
CSARDYRQGTSYNEQFF
TGCAGTGCTAGAGATTACCGACAGGGGACGTCCTACAATGAGCAGTTCTTC
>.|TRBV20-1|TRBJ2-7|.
CSAPVGGADEQYF
TGCAGTGCCCCCGTAGGGGGAGCGGACGAGCAGTACTTC
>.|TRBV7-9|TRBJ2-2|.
CASSSPLIWTAEELFF
TGTGCCAGCAGCTCGCCCCTAATTTGGACTGCGGAAGAGCTGTTTTTT
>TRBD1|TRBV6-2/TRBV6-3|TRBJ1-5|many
CASSYGTGGGQPQHF
TGTGCCAGCAGTTACGGGACAGGGGGCGGCCAGCCCCAGCATTTT
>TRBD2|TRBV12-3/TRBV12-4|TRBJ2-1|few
CASSLGASGHHEQFF
TGTGCCAGCAGTTTAGGAGCTAGCGGGCATCATGAGCAGTTCTTC
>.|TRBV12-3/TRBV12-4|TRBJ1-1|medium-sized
CASSFNLGGPVGTEAFF
TGTGCCAGCAGTTTCAATCTCGGGGGGCCGGTGGGCACTGAAGCTTTCTTT
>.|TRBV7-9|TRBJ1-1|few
CASSPGVRNTEAFF
TGTGCCAGCAGCCCGGGGGTTCGGAACACTGAAGCTTTCTTT
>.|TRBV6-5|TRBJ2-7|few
CASSYSTLEGYEQYF
TGTGCCAGCAGTTACTCGACTCTAGAGGGCTACGAGCAGTACTTC
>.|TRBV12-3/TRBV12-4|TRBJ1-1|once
CASSTRHTEAFF
TGTGCCAGCAGTACCCGACACACTGAAGCTTTCTTT